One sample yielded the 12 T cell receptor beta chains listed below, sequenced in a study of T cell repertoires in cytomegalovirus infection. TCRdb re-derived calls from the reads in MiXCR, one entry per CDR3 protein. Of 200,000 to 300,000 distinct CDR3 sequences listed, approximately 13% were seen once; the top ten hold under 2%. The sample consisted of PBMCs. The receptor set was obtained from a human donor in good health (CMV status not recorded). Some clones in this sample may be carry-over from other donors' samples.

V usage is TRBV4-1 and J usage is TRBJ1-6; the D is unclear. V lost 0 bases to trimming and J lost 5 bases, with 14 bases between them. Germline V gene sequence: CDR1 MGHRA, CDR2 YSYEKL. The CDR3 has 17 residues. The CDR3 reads CASSQEFRSFDNSPLHF. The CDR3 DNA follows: TGCGCCAGCAGCCAAGAGTTCAGGTCCTTTGATAATTCACCCCTCCACTTT.

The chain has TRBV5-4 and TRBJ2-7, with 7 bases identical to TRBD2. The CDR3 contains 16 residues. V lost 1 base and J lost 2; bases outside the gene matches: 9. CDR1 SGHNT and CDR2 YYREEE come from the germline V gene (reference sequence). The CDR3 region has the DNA TGTGCCAGCAGCTTGTCCGGCGGGAGAGGGGCCTACGAGCAGTACTTC. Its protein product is CASSLSGGRGAYEQYF.

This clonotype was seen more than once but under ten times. CDR3 sequence (DNA): TGTGCCAGTAGTATACAGGGGGCCACCTACGAGCAGTACTTC. Protein sequence: CASSIQGATYEQYF. The chain recombines TRBV19 with TRBJ2-7; 8 nucleotides match TRBD1. V was clipped by 2 bases and J by 2 bases; unmatched bases: 2. The CDR3 contains 14 residues. Germline V gene lookup returns CDR1 LNHDA and CDR2 SQIVND (reference sequence).

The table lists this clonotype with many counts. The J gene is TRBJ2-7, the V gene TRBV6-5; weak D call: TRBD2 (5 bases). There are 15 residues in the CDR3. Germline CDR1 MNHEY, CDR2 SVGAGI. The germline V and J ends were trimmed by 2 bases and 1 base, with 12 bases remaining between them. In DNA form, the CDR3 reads TGTGCCAGCAGTTACGATCCGGGGAGATCCTACGAGCAGTACTTC. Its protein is CASSYDPGRSYEQYF.

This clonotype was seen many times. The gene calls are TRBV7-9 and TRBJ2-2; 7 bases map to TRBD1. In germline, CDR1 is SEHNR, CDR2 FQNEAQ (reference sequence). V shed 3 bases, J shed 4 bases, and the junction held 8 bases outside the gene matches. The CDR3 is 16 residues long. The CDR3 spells CASSFRTGASTGELFF. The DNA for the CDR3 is TGTGCCAGCAGCTTTCGGACAGGAGCGTCCACCGGGGAGCTGTTTTTT.

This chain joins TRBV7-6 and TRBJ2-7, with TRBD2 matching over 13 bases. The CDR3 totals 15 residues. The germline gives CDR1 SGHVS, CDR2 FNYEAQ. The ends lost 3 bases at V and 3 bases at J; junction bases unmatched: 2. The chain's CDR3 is CASSFGLAGDYEQYF. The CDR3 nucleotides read TGTGCCAGCAGCTTTGGACTAGCGGGGGACTACGAGCAGTACTTC.

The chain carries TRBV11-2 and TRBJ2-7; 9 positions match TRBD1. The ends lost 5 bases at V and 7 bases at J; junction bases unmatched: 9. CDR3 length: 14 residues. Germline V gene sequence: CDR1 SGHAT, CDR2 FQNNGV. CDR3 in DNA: TGTGCCAGCAGCCCCGGACAGGGGAGCCGGGAGCAGTACTTC. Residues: CASSPGQGSREQYF.

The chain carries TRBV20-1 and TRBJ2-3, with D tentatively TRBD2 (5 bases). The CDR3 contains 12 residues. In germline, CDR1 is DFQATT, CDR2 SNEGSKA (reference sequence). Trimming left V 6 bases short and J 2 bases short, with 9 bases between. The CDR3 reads CSAGLNTDTQYF. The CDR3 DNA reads TGCAGTGCCGGACTTAACACAGATACGCAGTATTTT.

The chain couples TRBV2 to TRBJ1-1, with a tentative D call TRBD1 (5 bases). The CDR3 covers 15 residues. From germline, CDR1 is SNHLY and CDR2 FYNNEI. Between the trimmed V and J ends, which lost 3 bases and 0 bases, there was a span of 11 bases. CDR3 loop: CASSEQGRMNTEAFF. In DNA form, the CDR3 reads TGTGCCAGCAGTGAGCAGGGTCGAATGAACACTGAAGCTTTCTTT.

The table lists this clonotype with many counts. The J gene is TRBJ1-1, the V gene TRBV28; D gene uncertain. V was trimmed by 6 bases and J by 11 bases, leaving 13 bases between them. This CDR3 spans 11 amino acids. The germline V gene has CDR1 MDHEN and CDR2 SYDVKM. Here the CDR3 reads CASSQTTSAFF. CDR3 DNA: TGTGCCAGCAGCCAAACAACCAGCGCTTTCTTT.

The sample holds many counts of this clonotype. The CDR3 here is CASSGGEGREETQYF. The CDR3 bases are TGTGCCAGTAGTGGAGGGGAGGGCCGAGAAGAGACCCAGTACTTC. J is TRBJ2-5 and V is TRBV19; TRBD2 agrees at 7 bases. The CDR3 spans 15 residues. CDR1 and CDR2 from the germline V gene are LNHDA and SQIVND (reference sequence). Germline trimming cut 5 bases from V and 3 bases from J; bases unmatched to any gene: 9.

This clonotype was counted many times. CDR3 bases: TGTGCCAGCAGCAAAAGGGGGGGGGGCACTGAAGCTTTCTTT. Translated, it gives CASSKRGGGTEAFF. This chain links TRBV7-3 with TRBJ1-1; D perhaps matches TRBD1 (6 bases). The CDR3 is 14 residues long. Deletions cut 5 bases from V and 4 bases from J, with 14 bases between. Germline assignment: CDR1 SGHTA and CDR2 FQGTGA.